The T cell receptor beta chain described here comes from a study of T cells in Graves' hyperthyroidism and ophthalmopathy. This clonotype has a count of ten or more. Its antigen remains unidentified. RNA transcripts were the template for amplifying TCR beta CDR3 regions. The HTBI primer set served for first-round RT-PCR of the TCR CDR3. MiXCR, run by TCRdb on the multiplex PCR reads, gives a single entry per CDR3 protein. The sample consists of roughly 330,000 distinct CDR3 sequences, around a sixth of them appearing once. The source of the PBMCs was around 10 ml of fresh peripheral blood. Study-level results: Researchers found most expanded thyroid clonotypes above 0.001 in blood as well. A model of 13 V-J features distinguished ophthalmopathy from stable hyperthyroidism.

The germline gives CDR1 MDHEN, CDR2 SYDVKM. The trim removed 3 bases at V and 7 bases at J, leaving 12 bases unmatched. The CDR3 sequence is 17 residues long. The chain links TRBV28 to TRBJ2-2, with TRBD1 matching over 9 bases. The TCR comes from a man aged 25 to 40 with Graves' hyperthyroidism. Sequenced input: blood. CDR3 amino acids: CASSLFRGTGMIGELFF. The CDR3 bases are TGTGCCAGCAGTTTGTTTCGTGGGACAGGGATGATCGGGGAGCTGTTTTTT.